Listed below are T cell receptor beta chains from one sample, sequenced in a study of blood T cell repertoires in COVID-19. Using immunoSEQ multiplex PCR, the repertoire was profiled, and TCRdb retains in-frame clones only, with some absent. The data contain approximately 140,000 clones, around 86% of them singletons. Sequencing was carried out using peripheral blood. These receptors were taken from a human donor in a cohort sampled during active COVID-19. CDR3s include the opening cysteine and the closing phenylalanine or tryptophan. A D gene is named only where the DNA matches it firmly. Clone size is stated in some rows and not others, as once, few, many or a class when expanded.

clone_size	v_call	d_call	j_call	cdr3_aa	cdr3_nt
NA	TRBV7-3	NA	TRBJ2-1	CASSLMGTGIPEQFF	TGTGCCAGCAGTCTTATGGGTACAGGGATCCCCGAGCAGTTCTTC
NA	TRBV6-4	TRBD2	TRBJ2-3	CASSDSASGSPDTQYF	TGTGCCAGCAGTGACTCGGCTAGCGGGAGCCCAGATACGCAGTATTTT
NA	TRBV6-4	NA	TRBJ2-7	CASSDSDLTGLEQYF	TGTGCCAGCAGTGACTCGGACCTTACAGGGCTCGAGCAGTACTTC
NA	TRBV6-5	TRBD1	TRBJ1-3	CASRAGQESGNTIYF	TGTGCCAGCAGGGCGGGACAGGAGTCTGGAAACACCATATATTTT
NA	TRBV9	TRBD1	TRBJ2-5	CASSVDGAGGETQYF	TGTGCCAGCAGCGTAGACGGTGCAGGGGGAGAGACCCAGTACTTC
NA	TRBV19	TRBD1	TRBJ1-6	CASSPDRGLGSPLHF	TGTGCCAGTAGTCCGGACAGGGGGCTGGGCTCACCCCTCCACTTT
NA	TRBV5-4	TRBD1	TRBJ2-2	CASSLEDRGPLTGELFF	TGTGCCAGCAGCTTGGAGGACAGGGGGCCACTCACCGGGGAGCTGTTTTTT
once	TRBV6-1	NA	TRBJ1-6	CASSEALGRNSPLHF	TGTGCCAGCAGTGAAGCGCTAGGAAGGAATTCACCCCTCCACTTT
NA	TRBV19	NA	TRBJ2-7	CASSTRTSPTYEQYF	TGTGCCAGTAGTACCCGGACTTCCCCTACCTACGAGCAGTACTTC
NA	TRBV27	TRBD2	TRBJ2-5	CASTFSGSLLGTQYF	TGTGCCAGCACCTTTAGCGGGAGCCTACTGGGGACCCAGTACTTC
NA	TRBV15	TRBD1	TRBJ1-2	CATSRDFVQGRSSYGYTF	TGTGCCACCAGCAGAGATTTCGTACAGGGGAGGTCCTCCTATGGCTACACCTTT
NA	TRBV7-2	TRBD1	TRBJ2-1	CASSLAGRGIDNEQFF	TGTGCCAGCAGCTTAGCCGGCAGGGGGATCGACAATGAGCAGTTCTTC
NA	TRBV9	NA	TRBJ1-2	CASSVAGSNGYTF	TGTGCCAGCAGCGTAGCCGGGTCTAATGGCTACACCTTC
NA	TRBV28	NA	TRBJ2-5	CASSRKTQYF	TGTGCCAGCAGTCGTAAGACCCAGTACTTC
NA	TRBV7-9	NA	TRBJ1-2	CASSPPGDYGYTF	TGTGCCAGCAGCCCGCCGGGGGACTATGGCTACACCTTC